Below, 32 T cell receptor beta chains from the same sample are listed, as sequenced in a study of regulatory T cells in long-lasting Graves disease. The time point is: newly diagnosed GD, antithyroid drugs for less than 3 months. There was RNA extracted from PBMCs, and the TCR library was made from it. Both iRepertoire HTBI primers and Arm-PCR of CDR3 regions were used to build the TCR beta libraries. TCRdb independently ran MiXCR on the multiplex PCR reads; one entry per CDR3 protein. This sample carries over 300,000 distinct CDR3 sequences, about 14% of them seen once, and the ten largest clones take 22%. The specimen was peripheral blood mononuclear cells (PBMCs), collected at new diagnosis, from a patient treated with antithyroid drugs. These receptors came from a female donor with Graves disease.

CDR3 nucleotide sequence: TGTGCCAGCAACTCCAGGGTTTTCGATGAGCAGTTCTTC. Residues: CASNSRVFDEQFF. V is TRBV2 and J is TRBJ2-1; perhaps TRBD1 as D (5 bases). The CDR3 extends over 13 amino acids. V lost 7 bases and J 8 bases, leaving 15 bases between the germline ends. CDR1 SNHLY and CDR2 FYNNEI come from the germline V gene.

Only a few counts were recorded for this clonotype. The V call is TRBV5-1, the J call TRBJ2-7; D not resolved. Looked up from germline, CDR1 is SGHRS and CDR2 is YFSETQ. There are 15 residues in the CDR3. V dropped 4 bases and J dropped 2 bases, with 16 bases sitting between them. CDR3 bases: TGCGCCAGCAGCACGGACGCAGGCTCAACCTACGAGCAGTACTTC. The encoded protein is CASSTDAGSTYEQYF. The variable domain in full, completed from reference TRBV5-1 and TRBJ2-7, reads KAGVTQTPRYLIKTRGQQVTLSCSPISGHRSVSWYQQTPGQGLQFLFEYFSETQRNKGNFPGRFSGRQFSNSRSEMNVSTLELGDSALYLCASSTDAGSTYEQYFGPGTRLTVT.

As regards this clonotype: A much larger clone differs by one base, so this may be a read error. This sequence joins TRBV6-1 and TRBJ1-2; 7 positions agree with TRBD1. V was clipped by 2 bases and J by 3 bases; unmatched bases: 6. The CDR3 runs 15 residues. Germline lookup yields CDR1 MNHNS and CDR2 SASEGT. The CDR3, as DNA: TGTGCCAGCAGTGAATGGAGGGGGCTGGACTATGGCTACACCTTC. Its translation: CASSEWRGLDYGYTF.

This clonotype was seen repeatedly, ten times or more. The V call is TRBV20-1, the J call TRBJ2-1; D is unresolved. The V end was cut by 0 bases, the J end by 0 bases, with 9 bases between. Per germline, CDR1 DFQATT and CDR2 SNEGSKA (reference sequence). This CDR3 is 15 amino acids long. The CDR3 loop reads CSAREPWSSYNEQFF. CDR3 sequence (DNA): TGCAGTGCTAGAGAGCCCTGGAGCTCCTACAATGAGCAGTTCTTC.

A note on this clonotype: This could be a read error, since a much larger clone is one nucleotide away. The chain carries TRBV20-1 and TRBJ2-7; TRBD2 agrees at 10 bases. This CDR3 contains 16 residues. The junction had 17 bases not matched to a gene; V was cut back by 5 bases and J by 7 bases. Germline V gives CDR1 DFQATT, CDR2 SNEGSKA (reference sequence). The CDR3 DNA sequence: TGCAGTGCTCTCAGCGGGGGGGCCGTCTCCTACAATGAGCAGTACTTC. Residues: CSALSGGAVSYNEQYF.

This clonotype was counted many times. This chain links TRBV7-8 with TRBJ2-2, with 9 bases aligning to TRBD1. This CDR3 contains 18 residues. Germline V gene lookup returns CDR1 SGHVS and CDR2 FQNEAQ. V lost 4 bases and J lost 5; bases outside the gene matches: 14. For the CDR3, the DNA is TGTGCCAGCAGCTCCCGGGCCGGGACAGGGAGAGGGACCGGGGAGCTGTTTTTT. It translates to CASSSRAGTGRGTGELFF.

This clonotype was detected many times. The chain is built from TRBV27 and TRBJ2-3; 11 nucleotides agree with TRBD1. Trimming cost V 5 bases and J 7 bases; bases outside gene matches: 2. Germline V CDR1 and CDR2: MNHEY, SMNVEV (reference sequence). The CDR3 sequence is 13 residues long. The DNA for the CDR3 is TGTGCCAGCAGTGGGACAGGGGGGAATACGCAGTATTTT. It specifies CASSGTGGNTQYF.

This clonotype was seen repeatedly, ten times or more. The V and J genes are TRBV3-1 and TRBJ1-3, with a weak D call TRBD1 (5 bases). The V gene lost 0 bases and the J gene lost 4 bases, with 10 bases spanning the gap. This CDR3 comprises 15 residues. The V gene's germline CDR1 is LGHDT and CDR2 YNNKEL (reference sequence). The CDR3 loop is CASSQEAGSGNTIYF. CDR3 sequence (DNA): TGTGCCAGCAGCCAAGAGGCAGGGTCAGGAAACACCATATATTTT.

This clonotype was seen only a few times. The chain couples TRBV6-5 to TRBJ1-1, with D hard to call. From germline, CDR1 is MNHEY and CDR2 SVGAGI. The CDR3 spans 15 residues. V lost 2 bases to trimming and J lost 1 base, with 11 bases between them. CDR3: CASSYHPNPNTEAFF. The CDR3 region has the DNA TGTGCCAGCAGTTACCACCCTAACCCGAACACTGAAGCTTTCTTT.

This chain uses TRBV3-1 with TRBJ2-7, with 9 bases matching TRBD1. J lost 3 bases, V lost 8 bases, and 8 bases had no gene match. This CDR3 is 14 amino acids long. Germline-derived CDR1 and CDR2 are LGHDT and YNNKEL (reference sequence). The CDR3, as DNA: TGTGCCAGCTCACCACGACAGGGGGACTACGAGCAGTACTTC. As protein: CASSPRQGDYEQYF.

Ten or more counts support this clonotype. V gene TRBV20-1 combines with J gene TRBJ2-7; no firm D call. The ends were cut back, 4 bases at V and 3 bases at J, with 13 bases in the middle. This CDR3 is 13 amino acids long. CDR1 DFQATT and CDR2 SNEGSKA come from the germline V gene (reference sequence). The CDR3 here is CSANGVVGYEQYF. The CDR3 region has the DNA TGCAGTGCTAACGGTGTCGTCGGCTACGAGCAGTACTTC.

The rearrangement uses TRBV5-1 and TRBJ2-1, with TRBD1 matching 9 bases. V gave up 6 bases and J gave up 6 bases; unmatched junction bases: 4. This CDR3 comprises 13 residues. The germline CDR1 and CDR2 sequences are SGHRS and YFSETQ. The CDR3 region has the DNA TGCGCCAGCAAAGGGACAGGGCGCAATGAGCAGTTCTTC. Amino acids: CASKGTGRNEQFF.

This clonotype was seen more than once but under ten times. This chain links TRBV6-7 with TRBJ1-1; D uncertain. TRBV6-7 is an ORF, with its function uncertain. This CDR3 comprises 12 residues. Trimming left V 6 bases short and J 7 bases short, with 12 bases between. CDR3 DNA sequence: TGTGCCAGCAGAAATGGGCTCTATGAAGCTTTCTTT. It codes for CASRNGLYEAFF.

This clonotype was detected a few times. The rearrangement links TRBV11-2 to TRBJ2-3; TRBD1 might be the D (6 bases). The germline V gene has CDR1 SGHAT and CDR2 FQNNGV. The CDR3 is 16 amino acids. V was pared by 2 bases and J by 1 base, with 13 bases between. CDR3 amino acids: CASSLFGDIGTDTQYF. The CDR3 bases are TGTGCCAGCAGCTTATTTGGGGACATCGGCACAGATACGCAGTATTTT.

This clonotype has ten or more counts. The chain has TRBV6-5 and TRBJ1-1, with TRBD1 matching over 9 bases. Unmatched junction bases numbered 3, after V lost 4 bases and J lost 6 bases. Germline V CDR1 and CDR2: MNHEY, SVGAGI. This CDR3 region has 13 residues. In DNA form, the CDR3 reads TGTGCCAGCAGTTTACGACAGGGGGCTGAAGCTTTCTTT. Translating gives CASSLRQGAEAFF.

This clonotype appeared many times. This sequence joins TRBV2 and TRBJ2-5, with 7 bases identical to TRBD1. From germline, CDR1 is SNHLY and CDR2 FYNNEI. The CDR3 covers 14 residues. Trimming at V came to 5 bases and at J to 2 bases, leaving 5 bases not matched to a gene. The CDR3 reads CASSTGTEQETQYF. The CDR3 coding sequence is TGTGCCAGCAGTACCGGGACAGAGCAAGAGACCCAGTACTTC.

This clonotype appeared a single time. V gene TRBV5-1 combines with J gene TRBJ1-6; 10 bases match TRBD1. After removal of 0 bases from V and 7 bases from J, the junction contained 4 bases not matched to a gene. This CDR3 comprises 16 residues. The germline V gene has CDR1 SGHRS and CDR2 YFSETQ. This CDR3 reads CASSLEGTGANSPLHF. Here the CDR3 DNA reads TGCGCCAGCAGCTTGGAGGGGACAGGGGCGAATTCACCCCTCCACTTT.

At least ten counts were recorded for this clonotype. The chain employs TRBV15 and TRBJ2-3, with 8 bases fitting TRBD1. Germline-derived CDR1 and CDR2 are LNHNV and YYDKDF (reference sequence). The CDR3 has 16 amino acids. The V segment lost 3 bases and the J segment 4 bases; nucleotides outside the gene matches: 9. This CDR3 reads CATSRVQGDRSDTQYF. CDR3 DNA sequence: TGTGCCACCAGCAGGGTACAGGGGGACCGGTCAGATACGCAGTATTTT.

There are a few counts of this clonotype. CDR3: CASTPSGKITDTQYF. CDR3 DNA: TGTGCCAGCACCCCTAGCGGGAAGATCACAGATACGCAGTATTTT. The chain recombines TRBV9 with TRBJ2-3; 9 bases map to TRBD2. CDR3 length: 15 residues. In germline, CDR1 is SGDLS, CDR2 YYNGEE. Losses at the gene ends were 6 bases for V and 2 bases for J; bases not matched to a gene: 7.

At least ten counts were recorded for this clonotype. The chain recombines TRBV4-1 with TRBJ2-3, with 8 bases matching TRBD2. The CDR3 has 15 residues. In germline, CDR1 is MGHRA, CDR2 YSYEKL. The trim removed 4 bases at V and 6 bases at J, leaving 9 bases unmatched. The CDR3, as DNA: TGCGCCAGCAGCCGGGGTCAGCGGGAGAGGGATACGCAGTATTTT. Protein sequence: CASSRGQRERDTQYF.

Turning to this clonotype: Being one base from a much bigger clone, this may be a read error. CDR3 amino acids: CASSLGPAGGYAF. The CDR3 bases are TGTGCCAGCAGCTTAGGTCCCGCGGGGGGCTACGCCTTC. V gene TRBV7-8 combines with J gene TRBJ1-2; weak D call: TRBD1 (6 bases). CDR1 and CDR2 from the germline V gene are SGHVS and FQNEAQ. CDR3 length: 13 amino acids.

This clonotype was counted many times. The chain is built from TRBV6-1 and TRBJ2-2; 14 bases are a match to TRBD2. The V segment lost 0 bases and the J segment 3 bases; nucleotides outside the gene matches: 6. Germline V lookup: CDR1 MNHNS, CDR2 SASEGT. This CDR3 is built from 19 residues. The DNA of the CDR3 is TGTGCCAGCAGTGAAGCACCGGGACTAGCGGGAGTATACACCGGGGAGCTGTTTTTT. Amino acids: CASSEAPGLAGVYTGELFF.

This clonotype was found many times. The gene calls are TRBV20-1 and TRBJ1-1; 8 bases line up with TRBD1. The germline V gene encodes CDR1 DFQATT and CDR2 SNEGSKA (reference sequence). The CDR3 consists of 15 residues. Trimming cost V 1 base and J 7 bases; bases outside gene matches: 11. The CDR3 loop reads CSARVRTGHINEAFF. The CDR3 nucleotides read TGCAGTGCTAGAGTCCGGACAGGGCATATTAATGAAGCTTTCTTT.

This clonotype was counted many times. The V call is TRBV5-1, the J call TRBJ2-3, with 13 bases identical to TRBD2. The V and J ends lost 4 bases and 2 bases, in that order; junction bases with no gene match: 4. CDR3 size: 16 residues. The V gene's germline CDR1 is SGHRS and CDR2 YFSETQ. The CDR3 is CASSRGLAGHTDTQYF. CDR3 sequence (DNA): TGCGCCAGCAGCCGGGGACTAGCGGGGCACACAGATACGCAGTATTTT.

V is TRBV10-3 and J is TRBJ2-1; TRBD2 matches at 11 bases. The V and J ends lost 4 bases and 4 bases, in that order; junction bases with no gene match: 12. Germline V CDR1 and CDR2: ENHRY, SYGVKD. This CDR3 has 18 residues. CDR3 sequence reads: CAISAGTAGLAVYNEQFF. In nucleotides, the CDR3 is TGTGCCATCAGTGCCGGGACAGCGGGACTAGCGGTATACAATGAGCAGTTCTTC.

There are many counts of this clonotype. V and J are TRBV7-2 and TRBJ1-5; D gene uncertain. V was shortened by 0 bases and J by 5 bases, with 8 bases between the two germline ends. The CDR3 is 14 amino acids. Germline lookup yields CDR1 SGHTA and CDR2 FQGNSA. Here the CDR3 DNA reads TGTGCCAGCAGCTTAGCGGCGGGAGATCAGCCCCAGCATTTT. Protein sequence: CASSLAAGDQPQHF.

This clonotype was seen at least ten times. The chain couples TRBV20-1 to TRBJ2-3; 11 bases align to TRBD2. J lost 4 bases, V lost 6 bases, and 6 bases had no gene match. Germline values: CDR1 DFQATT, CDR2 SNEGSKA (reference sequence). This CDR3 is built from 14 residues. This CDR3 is CSAKGLADSDTQYF. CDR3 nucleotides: TGCAGTGCCAAGGGACTAGCGGATTCAGATACGCAGTATTTT.

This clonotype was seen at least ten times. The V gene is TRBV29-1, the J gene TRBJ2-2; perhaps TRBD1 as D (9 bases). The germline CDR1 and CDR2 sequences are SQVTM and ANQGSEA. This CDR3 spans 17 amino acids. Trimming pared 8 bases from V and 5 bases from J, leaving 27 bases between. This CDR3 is CSSTGGRGQGYTGELFF. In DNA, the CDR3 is TGCAGCTCGACGGGGGGGCGGGGACAGGGATATACCGGGGAGCTGTTTTTT.

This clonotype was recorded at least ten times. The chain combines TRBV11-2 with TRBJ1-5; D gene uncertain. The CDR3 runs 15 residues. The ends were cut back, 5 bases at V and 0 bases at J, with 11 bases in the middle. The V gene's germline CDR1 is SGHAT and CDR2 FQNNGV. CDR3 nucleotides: TGTGCCAGCAGCCCGGACGGTAATAGCAATCAGCCCCAGCATTTT. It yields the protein CASSPDGNSNQPQHF.

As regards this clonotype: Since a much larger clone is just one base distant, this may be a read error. This CDR3 reads CASSLVTLTSGRTHEQFF. The CDR3 DNA is TGTGCCAGCAGCTTAGTTACCCTCACTAGCGGGAGAACCCACGAGCAGTTCTTC. This chain uses TRBV7-9 with TRBJ2-1; 11 positions agree with TRBD2. This CDR3 region has 18 residues. The trim removed 1 base at V and 10 bases at J, leaving 15 bases unmatched. The germline CDR1 and CDR2 sequences are SEHNR and FQNEAQ (reference sequence).

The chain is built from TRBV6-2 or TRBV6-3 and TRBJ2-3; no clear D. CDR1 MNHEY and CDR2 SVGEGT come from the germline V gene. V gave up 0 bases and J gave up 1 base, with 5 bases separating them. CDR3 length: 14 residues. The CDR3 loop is CASSYSSRTDTQYF. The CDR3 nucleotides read TGTGCCAGCAGTTACTCGAGTCGCACAGATACGCAGTATTTT.

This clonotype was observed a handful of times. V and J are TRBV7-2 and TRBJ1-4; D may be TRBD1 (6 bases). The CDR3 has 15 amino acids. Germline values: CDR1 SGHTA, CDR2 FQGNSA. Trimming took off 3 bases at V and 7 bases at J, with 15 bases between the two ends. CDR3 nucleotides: TGTGCCAGCAGCTTCCCGGGGGCGCAGGGTGAAAAACTGTTTTTT. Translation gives CASSFPGAQGEKLFF.